A few counts support the clone carrying this T cell receptor beta chain. Antigen unknown. They built TCR cDNA with 5'RACE template switching, a step that put in a universal primer site and UMIs. Each CDR3 protein gets one entry after TCRdb re-called the 5' RACE reads with MiXCR. The sample has approximately 610,000 distinct CDR3 sequences, approximately 16% seen once. Trimming pared 2 bases from V and 5 bases from J, leaving 12 bases between. The CDR3 sequence is 14 residues long. Germline CDR1 reads SGHRS; CDR2 reads YFSETQ. The data belong to a study of T cells after yellow fever vaccination. General study findings and limits: Bulk-population clonotypes that are abundant could appear as contaminants in FACS-sorted repertoires. A large majority of primary-vaccination clones showed up again after the booster (around 95% CD4, about 87% CD8). The study found a weaker secondary response that peaked faster, day 5 versus 15.

Sequencing used PBMCs, obtained around 5 days after the first yellow fever vaccination. This chain joins TRBV5-1 and TRBJ2-3, with D possibly being TRBD2 (5 bases). The source is a man between 18 and 29 years old who received the YFV17D yellow fever vaccine. CDR3 sequence reads: CASSFGSRGDTQYF. In DNA, the CDR3 is TGCGCCAGCAGCTTTGGCAGCCGGGGAGATACGCAGTATTTT. Full variable domain (rest looked up from reference TRBV5-1 and TRBJ2-3): KAGVTQTPRYLIKTRGQQVTLSCSPISGHRSVSWYQQTPGQGLQFLFEYFSETQRNKGNFPGRFSGRQFSNSRSEMNVSTLELGDSALYLCASSFGSRGDTQYFGPGTRLTVL.